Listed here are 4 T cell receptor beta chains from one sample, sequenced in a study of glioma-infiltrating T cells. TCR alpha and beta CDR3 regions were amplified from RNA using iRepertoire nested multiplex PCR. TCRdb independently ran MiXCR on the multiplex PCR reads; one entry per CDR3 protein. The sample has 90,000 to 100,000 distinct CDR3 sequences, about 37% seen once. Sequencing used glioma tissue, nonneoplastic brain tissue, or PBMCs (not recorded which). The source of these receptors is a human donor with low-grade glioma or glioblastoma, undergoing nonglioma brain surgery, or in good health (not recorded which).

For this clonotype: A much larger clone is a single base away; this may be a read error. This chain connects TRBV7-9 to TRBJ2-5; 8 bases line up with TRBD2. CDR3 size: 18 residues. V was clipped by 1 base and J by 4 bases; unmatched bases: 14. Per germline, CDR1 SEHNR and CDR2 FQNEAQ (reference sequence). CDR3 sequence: CASSLGVLAVPGAETQYF. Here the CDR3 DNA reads TGTGCCAGCAGCTTAGGGGTACTAGCGGTCCCGGGTGCAGAGACCCAGTACTTC.

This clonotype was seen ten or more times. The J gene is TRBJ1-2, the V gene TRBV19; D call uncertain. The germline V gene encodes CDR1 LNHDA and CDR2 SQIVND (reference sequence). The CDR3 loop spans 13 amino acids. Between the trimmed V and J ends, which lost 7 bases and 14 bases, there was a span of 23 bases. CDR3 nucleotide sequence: TGTGCCAGTACCCAAACCCAAGACTCTATCGCGACCTTC. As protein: CASTQTQDSIATF.

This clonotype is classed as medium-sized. CDR3: CASSETFYEQYF. CDR3 sequence (DNA): TGTGCCAGCAGTGAGACATTCTACGAGCAGTACTTC. V usage is TRBV2 and J usage is TRBJ2-7; D is uncertain. Trimming shortened V by 3 bases and J by 3 bases, and 6 bases separated the two germline ends. The CDR3 has 12 amino acids. Per germline, CDR1 SNHLY and CDR2 FYNNEI.

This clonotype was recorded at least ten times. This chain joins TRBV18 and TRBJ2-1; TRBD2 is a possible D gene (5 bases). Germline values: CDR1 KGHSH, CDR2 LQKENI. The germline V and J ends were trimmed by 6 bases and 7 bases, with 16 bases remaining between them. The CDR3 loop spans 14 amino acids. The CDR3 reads CASSKDSPANEQFF. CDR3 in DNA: TGTGCCAGCTCCAAGGACTCGCCGGCTAATGAGCAGTTCTTC.